What follows is one T cell receptor (beta chain) and its context. This entry belongs to a study of blood T cell repertoires in COVID-19. In the study overall: Samples representing acute and convalescent COVID-19 were sourced from the United States, Italy and Spain.

Sequenced by immunoSEQ multiplex PCR; TCRdb stores in-frame clones only, minus some. The data contain some 250,000 clones, around 87% of them singletons. The CDR3 is 15 residues long. Trimming at V came to 3 bases and at J to 2 bases, leaving 6 bases not matched to a gene. Germline V gene lookup returns CDR1 SGDLS and CDR2 YYNGEE. The chain employs TRBV9 and TRBJ2-5, with 8 bases fitting TRBD2. The sample taken for sequencing was peripheral blood. The clonotype comes from a woman aged 25 to 39 who had recovered from COVID-19. Here the CDR3 DNA reads TGTGCCAGCAGCGCCCGGGCGGGGGGACAAGAGACCCAGTACTTC. Its protein is CASSARAGGQETQYF. The full variable domain, with the rest looked up from reference TRBV9 and TRBJ2-5, is DSGVTQTPKHLITATGQRVTLRCSPRSGDLSVYWYQQSLDQGLQFLIQYYNGEERAKGNILERFSAQQFPDLHSELNLSSLELGDSALYFCASSARAGGQETQYFGPGTRLLVL.